Listed below are T cell receptor beta chains from one sample, sequenced in a study of neoadjuvant anti-PD-1 for oral cavity cancer. Clones were sequenced by immunoSEQ multiplex PCR, and TCRdb holds only the in-frame ones, with some missing. The data show about 6,900 clones, 74% seen once. Specimen: PBMCs, collected before nivolumab (anti-PD-1) treatment. The receptors were gathered from a person aged 35-79 years with oral cavity squamous cell carcinoma. The CDR3 runs from the conserved cysteine through the conserved F or W. D genes are given only for firm matches. The size of a clone is reported for some rows only, either as once, few or many, or as a class for expanded clones.

TRBV27,NA,NA,TRBJ2-7,TGTGCCAGCAGCCCCCGGGACACCCGCTACGAGCAGTACTTC,CASSPRDTRYEQYF
TRBV30,NA,NA,TRBJ1-5,TGTGCCTGGATGGGGGGCCTCAATCAGCCCCAGCATTTT,CAWMGGLNQPQHF
TRBV20-1,NA,NA,TRBJ2-3,TGCAGTGCTTCCGATGTGGTGACGCAGTATTTT,CSASDVVTQYF
TRBV2,NA,NA,TRBJ1-1,TGTGCCAGCACCCTTCGGGTTAAGGACACTGAAGCTTTCTTT,CASTLRVKDTEAFF
TRBV6-5,once,NA,TRBJ1-1,TGTGCCAGCAATCAGGGAGGGGGTATGAACACTGAAGCTTTCTTT,CASNQGGGMNTEAFF
TRBV7-9,NA,TRBD2,TRBJ2-5,TGTGCCAGCAGCCAGACTAGCGGTGGACCGGAGACCCAGTACTTC,CASSQTSGGPETQYF
TRBV30,NA,TRBD1,TRBJ1-4,TGTGCCTGGAGTTTTACGACAGGGCGGCGGAGTGAAAAACTGTTTTTT,CAWSFTTGRRSEKLFF
TRBV7-8,NA,NA,TRBJ1-2,TGTGCCAGCAGCTTAGCCCCGAAGGGGAACTATGGCTACACCTTC,CASSLAPKGNYGYTF
TRBV4-1,few,NA,TRBJ1-5,TGCGCCAGCAGCCAAGGGCAGACTAGCAATCAGCCCCAGCATTTT,CASSQGQTSNQPQHF
TRBV11-2,few,NA,TRBJ1-1,TGTGCCAGCAGCCCCGGAGTGAACACTGAAGCTTTCTTT,CASSPGVNTEAFF
TRBV21-1,NA,NA,TRBJ2-7,TGTGCCAGCAGCAACACCTACGAGCAGTACTTC,CASSNTYEQYF
TRBV11-2,once,NA,TRBJ1-4,TGTGCCAGCAGCTTATTGGGTCGGGGTAATGAAAAACTGTTTTTT,CASSLLGRGNEKLFF
TRBV19,NA,TRBD1,TRBJ2-7,TGTGCCAGTAGCACGGACAGGGGTTCTTCCTACGAGCAGTACTTC,CASSTDRGSSYEQYF
TRBV9,NA,TRBD1,TRBJ1-1,TGTGCCAGCAGCGTAGTCAGGGGGTTCGCTGAAGCTTTCTTT,CASSVVRGFAEAFF
TRBV30,NA,NA,TRBJ1-1,TGTGCCTTACCGGGACAACTTTTGGGTGAAGCTTTCTTT,CALPGQLLGEAFF
TRBV19,NA,NA,TRBJ2-2,TGTGCCAGTAGTATACAACTTTCGAACACCGGGGAGCTGTTTTTT,CASSIQLSNTGELFF
TRBV27,NA,TRBD1,TRBJ1-1,TGTGCCAGCAGCATAGGACAGGATAACACTGAAGCTTTCTTT,CASSIGQDNTEAFF
TRBV4-3,NA,TRBD1,TRBJ2-1,TGCGCCAGCAGCCAAGATTGGGAAAGACAGGGCTCCTACAATGAGCAGTTCTTC,CASSQDWERQGSYNEQFF
TRBV7-9,NA,NA,TRBJ1-2,TGTGCCAGCAGCTTAGAATTGTCAGGGACCTATGGCTACACCTTC,CASSLELSGTYGYTF
TRBV7-2,NA,NA,TRBJ1-5,TGTGCCAGCAGCTTAGTTGAGGTGAGGCAGCCCCAGCATTTT,CASSLVEVRQPQHF